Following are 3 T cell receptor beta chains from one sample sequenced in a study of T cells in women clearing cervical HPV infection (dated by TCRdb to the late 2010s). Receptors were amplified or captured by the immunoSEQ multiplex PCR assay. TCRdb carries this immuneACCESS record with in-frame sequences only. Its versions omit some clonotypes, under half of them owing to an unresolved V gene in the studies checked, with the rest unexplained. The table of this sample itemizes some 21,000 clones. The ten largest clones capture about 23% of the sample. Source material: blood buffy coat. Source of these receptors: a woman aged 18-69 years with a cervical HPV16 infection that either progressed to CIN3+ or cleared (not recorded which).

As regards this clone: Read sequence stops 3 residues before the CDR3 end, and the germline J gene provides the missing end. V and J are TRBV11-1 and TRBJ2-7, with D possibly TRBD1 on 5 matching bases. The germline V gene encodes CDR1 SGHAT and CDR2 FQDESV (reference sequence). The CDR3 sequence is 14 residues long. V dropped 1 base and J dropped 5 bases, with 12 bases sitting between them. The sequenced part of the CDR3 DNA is TGTGCCAGCAGCTTAGGGCAGGGTCGGCACGAG. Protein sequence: CASSLGQGRHE. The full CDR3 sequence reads CASSLGQGRHEQYF.

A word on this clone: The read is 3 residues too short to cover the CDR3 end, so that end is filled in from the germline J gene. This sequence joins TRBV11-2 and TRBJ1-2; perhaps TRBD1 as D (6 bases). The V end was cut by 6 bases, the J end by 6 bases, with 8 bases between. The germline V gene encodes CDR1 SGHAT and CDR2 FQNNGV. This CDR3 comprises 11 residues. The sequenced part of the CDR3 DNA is TGTGCCAGCAGAAACAGGGATGGC. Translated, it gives CASRNRDG. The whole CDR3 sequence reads CASRNRDGYTF.

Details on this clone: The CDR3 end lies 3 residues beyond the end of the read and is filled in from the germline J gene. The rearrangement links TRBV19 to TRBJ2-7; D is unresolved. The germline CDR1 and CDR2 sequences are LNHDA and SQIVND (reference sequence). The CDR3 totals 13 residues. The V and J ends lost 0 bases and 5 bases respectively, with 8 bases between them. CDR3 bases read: TGTGCCAGTAGTATAGACCTCCGTAACGAG. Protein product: CASSIDLRNE. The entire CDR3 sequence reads CASSIDLRNEQYF.